The next 21 T cell receptor beta chains were all read from a single sample in a study of tumor and adjacent non-tumor tissue in lung cancer. Three rounds of nested PCR, following a modified ARM-PCR protocol, produced the TCRbeta library. Via MiXCR, TCRdb re-called the multiplex PCR reads, giving one row per CDR3 protein. The sample shows about 50,000 distinct CDR3 sequences, roughly 69% of them seen only once. RNA was extracted from bulk tissue without any cell sorting. This non-tumor lung sample came from over 3 cm beyond the tumor edge. The sequencing sample was made of distant non-tumor lung tissue. The receptors were sampled from a woman in her sixties or seventies with non-small cell lung cancer.

On this clonotype itself: The missing conserved phenylalanine or tryptophan at the end of this CDR3 makes a read error likely. This rearrangement joins TRBV4-1 to TRBJ2-2; perhaps TRBD2 as D (5 bases). The CDR3 totals 13 residues. V gave up 6 bases and J gave up 5 bases, with 10 bases separating them. Germline CDR1 reads MGHRA; CDR2 reads YSYEKL. The DNA for the CDR3 is TGCGCCAGCAGTCAGGACTGGACCGGGGAGCTGTTTTTG. This sequence encodes CASSQDWTGELFL.

This clonotype was found once. As the CDR3 is not closed by the conserved phenylalanine or tryptophan, this likely results from a read error. The chain is built from TRBV20-1 and TRBJ2-7; D unclear. Trimming took 5 bases from V and 1 from J, leaving 18 bases between them. CDR3 length: 15 residues. The V gene's germline CDR1 is DFQATT and CDR2 SNEGSKA (reference sequence). The CDR3 nucleotides are TGCAGTGCTGGGTTACCAGGAAGCCTTTCCTACGAGCAGTACCTC. Its translation: CSAGLPGSLSYEQYL.

Comment on this clonotype: No conserved phenylalanine or tryptophan is present at the end of the CDR3, so a read error is the likely explanation. The rearrangement uses TRBV28 and TRBJ1-1, with D hard to call. The germline V gene has CDR1 MDHEN and CDR2 SYDVKM. The CDR3 consists of 15 residues. DNA of the CDR3: TGTGCCAGAAGTTCATTGCCTCCTACCTACACTGAAGCTTTCTGT. This gives the protein CARSSLPPTYTEAFC.

This clonotype came up once. One end of the junction is discordant with germline, which a read error may explain. The chain employs TRBV14 and TRBJ2-1; 8 bases agree with TRBD2. From germline, CDR1 is SGHDN and CDR2 FVKESK. The CDR3 contains 16 residues. As DNA, the CDR3 is TGTGCCAGCACCCAAGAACCTCCGGGAGGGTCTGGTGAGCAGTTCTTC. Translating it yields CASTQEPPGGSGEQFF.

This clonotype was seen once. V gene TRBV6-5 combines with J gene TRBJ2-7; weak D call: TRBD2 (6 bases). Between the trimmed V and J ends, which lost 5 bases and 10 bases, there was a span of 21 bases. Germline V CDR1 and CDR2: MNHEY, SVGAGI. The length of the CDR3 is 14 residues. Here the CDR3 DNA reads TGTGCCAGCAGTCTCCACGGCGGGGACGGCGAACAGTACTTC. This sequence encodes CASSLHGGDGEQYF.

Points on this clonotype: One end of the junction is discordant with germline, which a read error may explain. The chain carries TRBV4-1 and TRBJ2-3; 7 bases fit TRBD1. CDR1 and CDR2 from the germline V gene are MGHRA and YSYEKL. The CDR3 spans 15 residues. DNA of the CDR3: TGTGCCAGCAGCCAAGTGAGGGGGCCCACGGATACGCAGTATTTT. Translating gives CASSQVRGPTDTQYF.

This clonotype was seen only a few times. The junction does not match germline at one end; this may be a read error. This chain connects TRBV4-3 to TRBJ2-2; D might be TRBD2 (5 bases). The CDR3 runs to 17 residues. The germline V gene encodes CDR1 LGHNA and CDR2 YSLEER. The DNA of the CDR3 is TGCGCTAGCAGCCAAGACCCCGGCGGGCTTAACACCGGGGAACTGTTTTTT. It yields the protein CASSQDPGGLNTGELFF.

The gene calls are TRBV11-2 and TRBJ2-7; 14 bases match TRBD2. The germline V gene has CDR1 SGHAT and CDR2 FQNNGV. The V and J ends lost 9 bases and 3 bases, in that order; junction bases with no gene match: 10. This CDR3 has 16 amino acids. This CDR3 is CASSPTSGGAYYEQYF. DNA for the CDR3: TGTGCCAGTAGCCCGACTAGCGGGGGGGCCTACTACGAGCAGTACTTC.

To note about this clonotype: Germline is not matched at one junction end, which may reflect a read error. The chain carries TRBV11-2 and TRBJ1-1, with no clear D. Germline loops: CDR1 SGHAT, CDR2 FQNNGV. This CDR3 has 13 residues. The CDR3 here is CVSSLASNTGAFF. The CDR3 DNA sequence: TGTGTCAGCAGCTTAGCCAGCAACACTGGAGCTTTCTTT. The variable domain in full, completed from reference TRBV11-2 and TRBJ1-1, reads EAGVAQSPRYKIIEKRQSVAFWCNPISGHATLYWYQQILGQGPKLLIQFQNNGVVDDSQLPKDRFSAERLKGVDSTLKIQPAKLEDSAVYLCVSSLASNTGAFFGQGTRLTVV.

To note about this clonotype: One base away lies a much larger clone, so this may be a sequencing read error. The CDR3 loop reads CASSSSDAGRNNQPQYF. CDR3 coding DNA: TGTGCCAGCAGCTCATCGGATGCGGGGAGGAACAATCAGCCCCAGTATTTT. The gene calls are TRBV13 and TRBJ1-5; possible D gene TRBD2, 6 bases. Matching the DNA end better, TRBJ2-3 makes the J call doubtful. Looked up from germline, CDR1 is PRHDT and CDR2 is FYEKMQ (reference sequence). The CDR3 is made up of 17 amino acids.

In this sample, this clonotype turned up once. Because the CDR3 is missing its conserved closing phenylalanine or tryptophan, this is likely a read error. This chain uses TRBV6-5 with TRBJ2-5; weak D call: TRBD1 (5 bases). The CDR3 is made up of 14 amino acids. Germline V gene lookup returns CDR1 MNHEY and CDR2 SVGAGI. CDR3 amino acids: CASSAQGEEEAQYI. The DNA of the CDR3 is TGTGCCAGCAGCGCCCAGGGTGAGGAAGAGGCCCAGTACATC.

A remark on this clonotype: This may come from a read error, since a much larger clone is one base off. V gene TRBV6-4 combines with J gene TRBJ2-2, with D possibly TRBD2 on 5 matching bases. CDR1 is MRHNA and CDR2 is SNTAGT in the germline V gene. The CDR3 is 13 residues long. The DNA of the CDR3 is TGTGCCAGCAGTGACAGCGACACCGGGGAGCTGTCTTTT. It codes for CASSDSDTGELSF.

With respect to this clonotype: Without the conserved terminal phenylalanine or tryptophan, this CDR3 likely stems from a read error. No DNA is shown, since the ends of the CDR3 on it are uncertain; the CDR3 is the one TCRdb lists. The J gene is TRBJ2-7, the V gene TRBV11-3; TRBD2, the table's D call, was not compared with the DNA. The CDR3 length is 12 residues, termini included. The germline CDR1 and CDR2 sequences are SGHNT and YENEEA. CDR3 loop: CASSVEGYDQYL.

The J gene is TRBJ1-1, the V gene TRBV28, with D perhaps TRBD1 (6 bases). The CDR3 spans 15 residues. V was clipped by 6 bases and J by 5 bases, with 19 bases between them. Germline V CDR1 and CDR2: MDHEN, SYDVKM. CDR3 residues: CASRPQGLTITEAFF. In nucleotides, the CDR3 is TGTGCCAGCAGACCACAGGGACTCACTATTACTGAAGCTTTCTTT.

On this clonotype: The junction departs from the called germline gene at one end, perhaps through a read error. The chain combines TRBV6-1 with TRBJ2-3; TRBD1 or TRBD2 may be the D gene (5 bases each). This CDR3 is 13 amino acids long. CDR1 is MNHNS, CDR2 SASEGT, per germline. The CDR3 here is CVSRSGGGDTQYF. The CDR3 DNA is TGTGTCAGCAGGAGCGGTGGGGGTGATACGCAATATTTT.

This clonotype was observed many times. A much more abundant neighbour one base away suggests this may be a read error. The chain is built from TRBV6-5 and TRBJ2-4; 9 bases map to TRBD1. This CDR3 region has 16 residues. Germline CDR1 and CDR2: MNHEY and SVGAGI. The CDR3 DNA follows: TGTACCAGCAGACCGAGCCGGGACAGGGATCGGAACATTCAGTACTTC. As protein: CTSRPSRDRDRNIQYF.

As to this clonotype: An end of the junction differs from the germline gene, which may be a read error. This chain uses TRBV4-3 with TRBJ1-1, with D perhaps TRBD1 (6 bases). Germline-derived CDR1 and CDR2 are LGHNA and YSLEER. This CDR3 region has 13 residues. The CDR3 coding sequence is TGCACCAGCACCCAAGATTCTGCAGGGGAAGCTTCCTTT. This codes for CTSTQDSAGEASF.

The CDR3, as DNA: TGCGCCAGCAGCTTGGACGGGACTAGCGGGGCCCAGCAGTATTTT. It codes for CASSLDGTSGAQQYF. The chain couples TRBV5-1 to TRBJ2-3; 13 bases match TRBD2. The CDR3 totals 15 residues. Germline V lookup: CDR1 SGHRS, CDR2 YFSETQ. V was clipped by 0 bases and J by 11 bases; unmatched bases: 6.

This clonotype is medium-sized within its sample. The CDR3 here is CSDRTGGEQFF. CDR3 nucleotides: TGCAGCGACCGGACAGGGGGAGAGCAGTTCTTC. This chain links TRBV29-1 with TRBJ2-1, with 10 bases matching TRBD1. Germline lookup yields CDR1 SQVTM and CDR2 ANQGSEA. Trimming removed 7 bases from V and 10 bases from J; junction bases left unmatched: 4. This CDR3 has 11 residues.

About this clonotype itself: The junction departs from the called germline gene at one end, perhaps through a read error. The gene calls are TRBV6-5 and TRBJ2-5; perhaps TRBD2 as D (7 bases). Looked up from germline, CDR1 is MNHEY and CDR2 is SVGAGI. The CDR3 is made up of 15 amino acids. The CDR3 DNA reads TGTACCAGTAGAAGGACTAGGACAGCGGAAGAGACCCAGTACTTC. This gives the protein CTSRRTRTAEETQYF.

This clonotype was recorded only once. One end of the junction is discordant with germline, which a read error may explain. DNA of the CDR3: TGTGCCAGCAGCCCTCTACTAGCGGGAGAATCCACCAGGGAGCTGTTTTTT. Protein: CASSPLLAGESTRELFF. V and J are TRBV11-1 and TRBJ2-2, with 11 nucleotides matching TRBD2. Germline CDR1 SGHAT, CDR2 FQDESV (reference sequence). This CDR3 is built from 17 residues.